These 30 T cell receptor beta chains share one sample of origin, sequenced in a study of blood T cell repertoires in COVID-19 (dated by TCRdb to 2018 to 2021). Libraries were constructed by the immunoSEQ multiplex PCR assay. TCRdb stores this immuneACCESS table with in-frame sequences only. Part of the clones is absent; in the studies checked, under half of the shortfall reflects unresolved V genes, and no reason is known for the rest. The sample table holds roughly 200,000 clones, of which 80% to 90% were seen once. Clones ranked in the top ten supply approximately 9.9% of the sample. Sequenced input: peripheral blood. The receptors were gathered from a human donor with active or convalescent COVID-19. The donor label of this sample is uncertain.

This rearrangement joins TRBV7-9 to TRBJ2-3, with 8 bases aligning to TRBD2. Germline V gene data show CDR1 as SEHNR and CDR2 as FQNEAQ (reference sequence). The trim removed 6 bases at V and 0 bases at J, leaving 5 bases unmatched. CDR3 length: 15 amino acids. The CDR3 spells CASSWTSSSTDTQYF. CDR3 coding DNA: TGTGCCAGCAGTTGGACTAGCTCCAGCACAGATACGCAGTATTTT. The variable domain in full, with the rest retrieved from reference TRBV7-9 and TRBJ2-3, is DTGVSQNPRHKITKRGQNVTFRCDPISEHNRLYWYRQTLGQGPEFLTYFQNEAQLEKSRLLSDRFSAERPKGSFSTLEIQRTEQGDSAMYLCASSWTSSSTDTQYFGPGTRLTVL.

In its sample, this clone was seen once. This CDR3 reads CASTLRTGGPFTDTQYF. CDR3 coding DNA: TGTGCCAGCACTCTCAGGACAGGGGGGCCTTTCACAGATACGCAGTATTTT. V usage is TRBV28 and J usage is TRBJ2-3; 10 bases are shared with TRBD1. The junction had 12 bases not matched to a gene; V was cut back by 7 bases and J by 2 bases. Looked up from germline, CDR1 is MDHEN and CDR2 is SYDVKM. The CDR3 consists of 17 residues.

This chain links TRBV2 with TRBJ1-2; tentative D call: TRBD1 (6 bases). V lost 6 bases and J lost 1, with 15 bases in between. The germline CDR1 and CDR2 sequences are SNHLY and FYNNEI. The CDR3 has 15 amino acids. CDR3 DNA: TGTGCCAGCAGCTACCGGGACACGGGTAACTATGGCTACACCTTC. Its translation: CASSYRDTGNYGYTF.

This chain joins TRBV9 and TRBJ2-7; D possibly corresponds to TRBD2 (6 bases). The ends were cut back, 4 bases at V and 3 bases at J, with 14 bases in the middle. The germline V gene encodes CDR1 SGDLS and CDR2 YYNGEE. The CDR3 totals 14 residues. The CDR3 reads CASSKEGYFYEQYF. The DNA for the CDR3 is TGTGCCAGCAGCAAGGAGGGCTACTTCTACGAGCAGTACTTC.

This chain uses TRBV19 with TRBJ2-7; TRBD1 agrees at 8 bases. This CDR3 is 13 amino acids long. Germline V gene lookup returns CDR1 LNHDA and CDR2 SQIVND (reference sequence). V was pared by 5 bases and J by 5 bases, with 5 bases of the junction left unmatched. The CDR3 region is CASSPRTGNEQYF. The CDR3 coding sequence is TGTGCCAGTAGTCCCCGGACAGGGAACGAGCAGTACTTC.

The chain employs TRBV19 and TRBJ2-2; 9 positions match TRBD2. This CDR3 comprises 16 residues. Looked up from germline, CDR1 is LNHDA and CDR2 is SQIVND (reference sequence). V lost 6 bases, J lost 5 bases, and 10 bases stayed unmatched. CDR3 sequence (DNA): TGTGCCAGTAGCCCTCGGAGGAGCGGGGGGACCGGGGAGCTGTTTTTT. This codes for CASSPRRSGGTGELFF.

The chain couples TRBV5-1 to TRBJ1-1, with D possibly TRBD1 on 6 matching bases. CDR3 length equals 14 residues. The V end lost 3 bases, the J end lost 2 bases, and 11 bases lay between the germline ends. CDR1 and CDR2 (germline): SGHRS, YFSETQ. This CDR3 reads CASSYPGQNTEAFF. DNA of the CDR3: TGCGCCAGCAGCTACCCGGGACAAAACACTGAAGCTTTCTTT.

This rearrangement joins TRBV20-1 to TRBJ2-1; perhaps TRBD2 as D (6 bases). Trimming took off 7 bases at V and 7 bases at J, with 11 bases between the two ends. Germline CDR1 is DFQATT and CDR2 is SNEGSKA (reference sequence). The CDR3 is 11 amino acids. The CDR3 DNA reads as TGCAGTGGGGGGGTTTATAATGAGCAGTTCTTC. Translated: CSGGVYNEQFF.

The gene calls are TRBV19 and TRBJ2-6; 7 bases agree with TRBD1. The CDR3 has 12 amino acids. Germline V lookup: CDR1 LNHDA, CDR2 SQIVND (reference sequence). After removal of 5 bases from V and 12 bases from J, the junction contained 4 bases not matched to a gene. CDR3 region: CASSLPGGVLTF. The CDR3 region has the DNA TGTGCCAGTAGTCTTCCAGGGGGCGTCCTGACTTTC.

The V and J genes are TRBV19 and TRBJ1-1; 7 bases fit TRBD1. J gave up 11 bases and V 8 bases, and 8 bases lay outside the gene matches. CDR1 is LNHDA, CDR2 SQIVND, per germline (reference sequence). The CDR3 is 11 residues long. CDR3 in amino acids: CASWNAGGAFF. The CDR3 region has the DNA TGTGCCAGTTGGAACGCAGGGGGGGCTTTCTTT.

The chain carries TRBV11-3 and TRBJ2-7; D gene ambiguous. Germline-derived CDR1 and CDR2 are SGHNT and YENEEA. CDR3 length: 20 residues. V lost 0 bases and J 3 bases, leaving 27 bases between the germline ends. CDR3 in DNA: TGTGCCAGCAGCTTAGAAATACAGTCAACTTTGTATCCCTTTGACTACGAGCAGTACTTC. The encoded protein is CASSLEIQSTLYPFDYEQYF.

The chain links TRBV25-1 to TRBJ1-4; 10 nucleotides agree with TRBD1. V shed 1 base and J 4 bases; nucleotides not matched to a gene: 6. Looked up from germline, CDR1 is MGHDK and CDR2 is SYGVNS. The CDR3 loop spans 17 amino acids. The CDR3 nucleotides are TGTGCCAGCAGTGAATTGGGGACAGGGGCCATTAATGAAAAACTGTTTTTT. Translation: CASSELGTGAINEKLFF.

This clone was counted a single time. The V gene is TRBV4-1, the J gene TRBJ2-3; 12 bases are a match to TRBD2. This CDR3 comprises 16 residues. The germline CDR1 and CDR2 sequences are MGHRA and YSYEKL. V dropped 3 bases and J dropped 6; count of bases not matched to a gene: 7. CDR3 region: CASSHPSGGAGDTQYF. In nucleotides, the CDR3 is TGCGCCAGCAGCCACCCTAGCGGGGGGGCTGGGGATACGCAGTATTTT.

The CDR3 DNA sequence: TGTGCCAGCTCCTCCGGGAAGGGGGACCTATATGGCTACACCTTC. It translates to CASSSGKGDLYGYTF. V is TRBV7-9 and J is TRBJ1-2; D is possibly TRBD1 (6 bases). V dropped 8 bases and J dropped 5 bases, with 21 bases sitting between them. The CDR3 runs to 15 residues. Germline CDR1 SEHNR, CDR2 FQNEAQ (reference sequence).

The chain is built from TRBV6-2 or TRBV6-3 and TRBJ2-7, with D possibly matching TRBD1 (5 bases). Trimming stripped 4 bases from V and 5 bases from J, with 9 bases between. Germline assignment: CDR1 MNHEY and CDR2 SVGEGT. CDR3 size: 12 residues. CDR3 bases: TGTGCCAGCAGTTTTTCAGGGAACGAGCAGTACTTC. This translates into CASSFSGNEQYF.

V gene TRBV6-2 or TRBV6-3 combines with J gene TRBJ1-1, with D perhaps TRBD1 (5 bases). Germline values: CDR1 MNHEY, CDR2 SVGEGT. V lost 4 bases to trimming and J lost 10 bases, with 22 bases between them. CDR3 size: 15 residues. The CDR3 DNA reads as TGTGCCAGCAGTTTGACGTCGAAAGGAGGGGAAAGAGCTTTCTTT. This codes for CASSLTSKGGERAFF.

This sequence joins TRBV7-3 and TRBJ2-1; 9 positions match TRBD2. CDR3 length equals 14 residues. Losses at the gene ends were 5 bases for V and 9 bases for J; bases not matched to a gene: 8. Germline V lookup: CDR1 SGHTA, CDR2 FQGTGA. The CDR3, as DNA: TGTGCCAGCAGCCCGCGGGGGGGCCAGATTGAGCAGTTCTTC. Protein: CASSPRGGQIEQFF.

The chain employs TRBV2 and TRBJ2-1; TRBD2 matches at 9 bases. Germline CDR1 SNHLY, CDR2 FYNNEI. The CDR3 is 15 amino acids. J was trimmed by 0 bases and V by 7 bases; bases with no gene match: 4. In DNA form, the CDR3 reads TGTGCCAGCACTATTAGCGGGGGCTCCTACAATGAGCAGTTCTTC. Residues: CASTISGGSYNEQFF.

This clone has a handful of counts. J is TRBJ1-5 and V is TRBV12-3 or TRBV12-4; tentatively, D is TRBD1 (6 bases). The CDR3 spans 13 residues. V lost 6 bases and J 12 bases, leaving 18 bases between the germline ends. CDR3 sequence (DNA): TGTGCCAGCAGCCCCGGACAGCCCGGAGTCCAGCATTTT. This translates into CASSPGQPGVQHF.

V gene TRBV5-1 combines with J gene TRBJ2-3, with D maybe TRBD2 (5 bases). The ends were cut back, 3 bases at V and 1 base at J, with 6 bases in the middle. CDR1 is SGHRS, CDR2 YFSETQ, per germline. This CDR3 is built from 13 residues. This CDR3 is CASSWGGTDTQYF. The CDR3 nucleotides are TGCGCCAGCAGCTGGGGAGGCACAGATACGCAGTATTTT. Full variable domain (outside the CDR3, taken from reference TRBV5-1 and TRBJ2-3): KAGVTQTPRYLIKTRGQQVTLSCSPISGHRSVSWYQQTPGQGLQFLFEYFSETQRNKGNFPGRFSGRQFSNSRSEMNVSTLELGDSALYLCASSWGGTDTQYFGPGTRLTVL.

This chain uses TRBV6-1 with TRBJ1-1, with D perhaps matching TRBD1 (6 bases). The germline gives CDR1 MNHNS, CDR2 SASEGT. CDR3 length: 14 residues. The V end lost 1 base, the J end lost 5 bases, and 11 bases lay between the germline ends. The chain's CDR3 is CASSEEPQGTEAFF. The CDR3 DNA sequence: TGTGCCAGCAGTGAAGAGCCGCAGGGGACTGAAGCTTTCTTT.

The genes are TRBV6-5 and TRBJ2-1; D may be TRBD2 (7 bases). V lost 1 base, J lost 0 bases, and 10 bases lay in between. The germline V gene encodes CDR1 MNHEY and CDR2 SVGAGI. The CDR3 is 16 residues long. The CDR3 DNA is TGTGCCAGCAGTTACTGGGGGGGGGCCTCCTACAATGAGCAGTTCTTC. It specifies CASSYWGGASYNEQFF.

This clone was seen a single time. The rearrangement joins TRBV2 to TRBJ2-1, with 11 nucleotides matching TRBD2. The germline V gene encodes CDR1 SNHLY and CDR2 FYNNEI. The ends lost 7 bases at V and 3 bases at J; junction bases unmatched: 11. This CDR3 region has 17 residues. The CDR3 spells CASNHPGLAVSYNEQFF. CDR3 sequence (DNA): TGTGCCAGCAACCACCCGGGACTAGCGGTCAGCTACAATGAGCAGTTCTTC.

The rearrangement links TRBV3-1 (or the pseudogene TRBV3-2) to TRBJ2-7; D may be TRBD2 (6 bases). Germline V lookup: CDR1 LGHDT, CDR2 YNNKEL (reference sequence). V was shortened by 4 bases and J by 0 bases, with 13 bases between the two germline ends. The CDR3 is made up of 15 amino acids. The CDR3 region is CASSPAVGGSYEQYF. For the CDR3, the DNA is TGTGCCAGCAGCCCCGCTGTGGGGGGCTCCTACGAGCAGTACTTC.

The rearrangement uses TRBV24-1 and TRBJ2-4, with a weak D call TRBD1 (7 bases). The CDR3 spans 15 residues. V gave up 4 bases and J gave up 6 bases, with 15 bases separating them. Germline CDR1 is KGHDR and CDR2 is SFDVKD. CDR3 protein: CATSESQGGLNIQYF. CDR3 DNA: TGTGCCACCAGTGAATCTCAGGGGGGACTAAACATTCAGTACTTC.

The rearrangement joins TRBV5-4 to TRBJ2-3, with 8 bases identical to TRBD2. CDR1 is SGHNT and CDR2 is YYREEE in the germline V gene (reference sequence). The V segment lost 9 bases and the J segment 0 bases; nucleotides outside the gene matches: 15. The CDR3 has 17 amino acids. The CDR3 reads CAMRSGRLAHSTDTQYF. The CDR3, as DNA: TGTGCCATGAGAAGTGGGCGACTAGCGCATAGCACAGATACGCAGTATTTT.

The chain couples TRBV9 to TRBJ2-1, with TRBD2 identical over 12 bases. The CDR3 length is 18 residues. V dropped 3 bases and J dropped 5; count of bases not matched to a gene: 12. Looked up from germline, CDR1 is SGDLS and CDR2 is YYNGEE. The CDR3 DNA is TGTGCCAGCAGCGCTCCTCCACAGAGGACTAGCGGGGACAATGAGCAGTTCTTC. This gives the protein CASSAPPQRTSGDNEQFF.

The chain is built from TRBV2 and TRBJ2-7, with D uncertain. Germline loops: CDR1 SNHLY, CDR2 FYNNEI. V was pared by 8 bases and J by 1 base, with 15 bases between. The CDR3 is 14 residues long. The CDR3 nucleotides are TGTGCCAGCCAGCTACAGTTTACATCCTACGAGCAGTACTTC. Encoded protein: CASQLQFTSYEQYF.

The chain links TRBV28 to TRBJ1-1; D may be TRBD1 (6 bases). Trimming removed 8 bases at V and 0 bases at J, with 19 bases between. CDR1 and CDR2 (germline): MDHEN, SYDVKM. CDR3 length: 16 residues. The CDR3 here is CASLWGGHPMNTEAFF. The CDR3 coding sequence is TGTGCCAGCCTTTGGGGGGGGCATCCCATGAACACTGAAGCTTTCTTT.

CDR3 coding DNA: TGTGCCAGCAGCCAAGGACTAGCGGGGGGGCTCCTAGAGACCCAGTACTTC. Translating it yields CASSQGLAGGLLETQYF. The J gene is TRBJ2-5, the V gene TRBV14; TRBD2 agrees at 14 bases. The length of the CDR3 is 17 residues. V shed 1 base and J 4 bases; nucleotides not matched to a gene: 5. CDR1 and CDR2 from the germline V gene are SGHDN and FVKESK.